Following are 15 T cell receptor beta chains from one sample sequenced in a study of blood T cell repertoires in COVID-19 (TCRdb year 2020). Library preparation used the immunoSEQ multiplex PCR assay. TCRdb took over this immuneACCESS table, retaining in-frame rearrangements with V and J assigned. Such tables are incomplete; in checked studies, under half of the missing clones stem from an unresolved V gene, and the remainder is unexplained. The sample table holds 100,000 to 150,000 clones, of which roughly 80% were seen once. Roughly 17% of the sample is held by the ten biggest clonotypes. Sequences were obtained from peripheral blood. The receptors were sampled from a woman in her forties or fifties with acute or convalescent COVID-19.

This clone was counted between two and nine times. CDR3 nucleotides: TGTGCCTGGAAGTCCCCATTTCAGGCTAACTATGGCTACACCTTC. Its translation: CAWKSPFQANYGYTF. This chain connects TRBV30 to TRBJ1-2; D is unclear. The ends were cut back, 4 bases at V and 0 bases at J, with 15 bases in the middle. CDR3 length: 15 amino acids. Germline assignment: CDR1 GTSNPN and CDR2 SVGIG (reference sequence).

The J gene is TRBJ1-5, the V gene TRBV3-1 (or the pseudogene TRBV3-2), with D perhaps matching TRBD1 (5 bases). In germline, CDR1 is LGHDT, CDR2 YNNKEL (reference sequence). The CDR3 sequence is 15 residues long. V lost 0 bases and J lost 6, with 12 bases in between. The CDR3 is CASSQEWGVGQPQHF. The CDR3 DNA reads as TGTGCCAGCAGCCAAGAATGGGGGGTAGGTCAGCCCCAGCATTTT.

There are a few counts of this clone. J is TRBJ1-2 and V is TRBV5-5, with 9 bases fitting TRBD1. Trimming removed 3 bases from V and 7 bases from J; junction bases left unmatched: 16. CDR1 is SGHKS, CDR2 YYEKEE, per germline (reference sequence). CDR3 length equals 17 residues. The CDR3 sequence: CASSSNLRDRDTGGYTF. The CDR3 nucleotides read TGTGCCAGCAGCTCTAACCTCCGGGACAGGGATACTGGTGGCTACACCTTC. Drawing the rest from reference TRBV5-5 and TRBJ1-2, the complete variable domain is DAGVTQSPTHLIKTRGQQVTLRCSPISGHKSVSWYQQVLGQGPQFIFQYYEKEERGRGNFPDRFSARQFPNYSSELNVNALLLGDSALYLCASSSNLRDRDTGGYTFGSGTRLTVV.

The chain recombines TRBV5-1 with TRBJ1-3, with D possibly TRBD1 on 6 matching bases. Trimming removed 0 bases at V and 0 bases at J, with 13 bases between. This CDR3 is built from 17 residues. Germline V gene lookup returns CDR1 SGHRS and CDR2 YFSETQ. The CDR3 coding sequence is TGCGCCAGCAGCTTGGGGGACACTGCGAGCTCTGGAAACACCATATATTTT. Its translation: CASSLGDTASSGNTIYF.

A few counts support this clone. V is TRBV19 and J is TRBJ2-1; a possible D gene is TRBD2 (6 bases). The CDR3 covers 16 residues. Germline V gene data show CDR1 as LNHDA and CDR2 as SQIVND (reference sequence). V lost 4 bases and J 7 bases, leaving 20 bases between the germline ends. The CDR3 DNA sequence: TGTGCCAGTAGTACCATTACAGGAGGGGATTGGAATGAGCAGTTCTTC. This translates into CASSTITGGDWNEQFF.

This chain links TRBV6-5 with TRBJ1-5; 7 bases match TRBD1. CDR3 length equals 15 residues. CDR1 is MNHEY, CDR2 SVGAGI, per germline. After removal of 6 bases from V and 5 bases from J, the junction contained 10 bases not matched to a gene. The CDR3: CASRAGQGEYQPQHF. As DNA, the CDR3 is TGTGCCAGCAGGGCGGGCCAGGGGGAATATCAGCCCCAGCATTTT.

The CDR3 protein is CASSPGHGTYGYTF. DNA for the CDR3: TGTGCCAGCAGCCCGGGACATGGGACCTATGGCTACACCTTC. The gene calls are TRBV6-5 and TRBJ1-2, with D perhaps TRBD1 (6 bases). The CDR3 has 14 residues. CDR1 and CDR2 (germline): MNHEY, SVGAGI. With 6 bases removed from V and 4 bases from J, the gap between germline ends came to 15 bases.

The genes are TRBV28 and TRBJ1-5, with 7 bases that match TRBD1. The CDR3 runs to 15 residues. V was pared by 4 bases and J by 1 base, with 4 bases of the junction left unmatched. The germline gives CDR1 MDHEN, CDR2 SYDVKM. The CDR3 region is CASSSGTASNQPQHF. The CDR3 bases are TGTGCCAGCAGTTCAGGGACAGCCAGCAATCAGCCCCAGCATTTT.

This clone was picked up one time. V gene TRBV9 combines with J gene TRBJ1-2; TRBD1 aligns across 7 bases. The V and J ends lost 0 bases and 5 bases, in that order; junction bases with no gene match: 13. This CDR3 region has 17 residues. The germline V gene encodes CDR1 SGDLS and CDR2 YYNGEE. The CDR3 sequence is CASSVGGGGDSAYGYTF. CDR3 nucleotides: TGTGCCAGCAGCGTAGGAGGAGGCGGGGACAGCGCATATGGCTACACCTTC.

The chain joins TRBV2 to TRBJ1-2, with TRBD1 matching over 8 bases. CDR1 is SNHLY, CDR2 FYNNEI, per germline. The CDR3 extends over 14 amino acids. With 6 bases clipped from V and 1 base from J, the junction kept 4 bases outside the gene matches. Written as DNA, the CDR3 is TGTGCCAGCAGGGGACAGGCCGTTAACTATGGCTACACCTTC. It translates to CASRGQAVNYGYTF. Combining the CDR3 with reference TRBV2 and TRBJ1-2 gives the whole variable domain EPEVTQTPSHQVTQMGQEVILRCVPISNHLYFYWYRQILGQKVEFLVSFYNNEISEKSEIFDDQFSVERPDGSNFTLKIRSTKLEDSAMYFCASRGQAVNYGYTFGSGTRLTVV.

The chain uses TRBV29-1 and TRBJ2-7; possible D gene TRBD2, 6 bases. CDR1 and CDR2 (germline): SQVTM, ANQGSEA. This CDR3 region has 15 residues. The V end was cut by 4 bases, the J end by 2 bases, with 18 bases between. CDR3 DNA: TGCAGCGTTGTAGGTTGGGCGGGGCAAACCTACGAGCAGTACTTC. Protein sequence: CSVVGWAGQTYEQYF.

DNA for the CDR3: TGTGCCAGCTCACCCCCTAATAGCGGGGGGGGCGAGCAGTACTTC. Its protein product is CASSPPNSGGGEQYF. The rearrangement joins TRBV18 to TRBJ2-7, with 11 bases identical to TRBD2. Trimming cost V 3 bases and J 6 bases; bases outside gene matches: 7. The CDR3 is made up of 15 amino acids. CDR1 is KGHSH and CDR2 is LQKENI in the germline V gene.

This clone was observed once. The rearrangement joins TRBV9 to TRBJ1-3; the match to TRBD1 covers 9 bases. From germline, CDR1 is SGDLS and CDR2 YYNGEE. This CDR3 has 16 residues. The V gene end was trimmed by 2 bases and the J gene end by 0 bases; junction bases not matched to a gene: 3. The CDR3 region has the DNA TGTGCCAGCAGCGTGACAGGGGGAAACTCTGGAAACACCATATATTTT. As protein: CASSVTGGNSGNTIYF.

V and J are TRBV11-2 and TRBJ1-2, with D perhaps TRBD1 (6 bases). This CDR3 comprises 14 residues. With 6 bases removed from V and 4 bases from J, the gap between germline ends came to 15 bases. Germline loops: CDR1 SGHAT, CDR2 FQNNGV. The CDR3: CASRPNRALYGYTF. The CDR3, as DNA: TGTGCCAGCAGACCGAACAGGGCCCTCTATGGCTACACCTTC.

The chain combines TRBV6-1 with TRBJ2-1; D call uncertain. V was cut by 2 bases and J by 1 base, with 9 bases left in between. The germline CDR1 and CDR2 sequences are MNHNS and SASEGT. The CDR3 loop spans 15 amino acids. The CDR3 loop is CASSEHGLSYNEQFF. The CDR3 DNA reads TGTGCCAGCAGTGAACATGGGCTATCCTACAATGAGCAGTTCTTC.